This paragraph reports one TCR beta chain. There is no known antigen for this receptor. No base-level quality is on record; no much larger clone is a single base apart. This entry is derived from a study of beta chain features in type 1 diabetes (dated by TCRdb to 2016 to 2019). About the study as a whole: No differences in mean age, gender distribution, total cell number or subset yield were found between patients and healthy donors. A total of roughly 98,000,000 sorted cells were examined across all samples, and a strong correlation was observed between cell number per subset and RNA yield. The study compared the TCRB repertoires of sorted circulating CD4+ T cell subsets in recently diagnosed type 1 diabetes patients with those in matched healthy donors. Regulatory and stem cell-like memory subsets were obtained from only 8 patients and about eight healthy donors, while naive and central memory subsets were obtained from all 30 or so donors.

A single peripheral blood draw of about 120 mL on average was collected from each donor into heparinised tubes. A BD FACSAria II was used to sort naive, central memory, regulatory and stem cell-like memory CD4+ T cells with a panel that included CD45RO, CCR7, CD25, CD127, CD95 and CD27. All sorted populations exceeded 95% purity. PBMCs were isolated right away by Lymphoprep density gradient centrifugation and were stained directly, without culture. So that batch effects would be minimized, each experiment stained and sorted samples in pairs, pairing one healthy donor with one patient. The germline V gene specifies SGHDT as CDR1 and YYEEEE as CDR2. Trimming takes 4 bases from V and 7 bases from J, and the germline ends sit 9 bases apart. Inclusive of the bounding cysteine and phenylalanine, the CDR3 is 11 residues long. Just CDR3 DNA is preserved here, 33 bases in frame from base 1. The entire isolated RNA was reverse transcribed using the High Capacity cDNA Reverse Transcription Kit, and thus expressed TCRB transcripts were sequenced. Naive, central memory and regulatory T cell samples underwent deep immunoSEQ sequencing, averaging about 3.57 million total reads per sample. Sorted cells were lysed in RLT buffer and RNA was extracted with DNase-treated RNeasy Micro or Mini kits, depending on cell number. Each cell subset was processed on its own to prevent cross-contamination, while patient and healthy donor samples were processed together. The immunoSEQ multiplex PCR was used to amplify TCRB sequences from cDNA, generating 87-bp fragments that spanned the CDR3 region. Amplicons were sequenced on the Illumina HiSeq platform. The authors processed their data as follows. PCR bias was corrected computationally using synthetic template baselines, and reads within Hamming distance 2 were collapsed, with unmergeable singletons discarded. By aligning reads against IMGT, V, D and J genes, CDR3 length, and insertions or deletions at six rearrangement sites were assigned. Within each subset, clonotype counts were normalized to sorted cell number, after which true diversity and Gini coefficients were computed with the tcR R package. The overlap coefficient, calculated on TCRB nucleotide sequences, was used to measure repertoire sharing. As a proxy for the pre-selection repertoire, out-of-frame TCRB sequences from naive cells were analyzed. TCRdb's version of the immuneACCESS table is confined to in-frame rearrangements and falls short of the full clone set. An unresolved V gene accounts for under half of the shortfall where checked; the remainder is of unknown origin. D and trimming were read from the DNA, whereas the V and J calls and clone size are those reported in that table. This sample comprises 200,000 to 250,000 clones, about 71% of them detected only once. Jointly, the top ten make up almost 0.055% of the sample.

Beyond this particular receptor, the publication reports: A moderate but significant shortening of TCRB CDR3 length was observed in type 1 diabetes patients in all four CD4+ subsets. The naive, central memory and regulatory TCRB repertoires appeared to resemble one another more closely among patients than among healthy donors. Because the HLA sub-analyses included only small numbers of individuals, any influence of HLA type on TCRB rearrangement was left unresolved. PCR may preferentially amplify shorter templates, but because patient and control samples were amplified and corrected together, any resulting skew would affect both groups equally. Because cDNA rather than genomic DNA was sequenced, highly expressing activated cells could have been over-represented, although no difference in activation and CD3 levels was found between groups. Patients with type 1 diabetes made fewer insertions and deleted more nucleotides at VDJ recombination sites, implying thymic rearrangement abnormalities.

The rearranged segments are TRBV5-6 and TRBJ2-7; no D gene is confidently identified. Sample: naive CD4+ T cells from blood. What the cell subset or site label conveys for this sample: true naive CD4+ T cells. The clonotype originates from a man younger than 45 in good health. The base sequence is TGTGCCAGCAGCGCCCTTTCGGAGCAGTACTTC. It is translated as CASSALSEQYF.